What follows describes a single T cell receptor (beta chain). Its target is not known. The source of the sample is a study of CD8 T cells in ankylosing spondylitis. The study, taken as a whole, reports: In peripheral blood, disease-linked CD8+ clones occurred at relatively low frequencies. In ankylosing spondylitis blood, a motif of seven to nine highly homologous TCR beta variants appeared characteristic. Existing reports had already noted some motif variants in reactive arthritis synovial fluid and blood. Enrichment of disease-linked clones was reportedly significant in matched ankylosing spondylitis synovial fluid.

Quantitative 5'-RACE was performed with molecular barcodes, and it yielded the TCR beta libraries. TCRdb analysed the 5' RACE reads with MiXCR anew, one entry per CDR3 protein. The repertoire holds 470,000 or so distinct CDR3 sequences, roughly a quarter seen once, with about 0.92% in the top ten. The TCR originated in a male donor with ankylosing spondylitis. Sample: blood, either unsorted or a sorted T cell fraction (not recorded which).

The CDR3 sequence is CASSRDSGHNEQFF. CDR3 nucleotide sequence: TGTGCCAGCAGCCGTGACTCGGGCCACAATGAGCAGTTCTTC. This chain uses TRBV6-2 or TRBV6-3 with TRBJ2-1, with D uncertain. This CDR3 is built from 14 residues. Trimming took 6 bases from V and 5 from J, leaving 14 bases between them. Per germline, CDR1 MNHEY and CDR2 SVGEGT.